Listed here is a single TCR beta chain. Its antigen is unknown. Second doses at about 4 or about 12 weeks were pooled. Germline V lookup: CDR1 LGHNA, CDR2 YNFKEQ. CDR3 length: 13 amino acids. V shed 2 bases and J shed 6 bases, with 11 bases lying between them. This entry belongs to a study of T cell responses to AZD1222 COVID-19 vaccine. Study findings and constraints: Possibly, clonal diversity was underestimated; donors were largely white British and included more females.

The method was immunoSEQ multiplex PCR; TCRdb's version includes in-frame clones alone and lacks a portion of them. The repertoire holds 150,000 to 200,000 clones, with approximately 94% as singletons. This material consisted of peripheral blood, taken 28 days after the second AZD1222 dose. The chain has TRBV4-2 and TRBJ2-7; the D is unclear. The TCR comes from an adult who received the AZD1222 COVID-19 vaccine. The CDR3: CASSQPSVAEQYF. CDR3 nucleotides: TGTGCCAGCAGCCAACCCAGCGTAGCCGAGCAGTACTTC.